The 11 T cell receptor beta chains presented below share a single source sample, sequenced in a study of cytomegalovirus exposure and HLA in healthy donors. Use of 60 Vbeta and 13 Jbeta primers characterized the PCR. Here immunoSEQ multiplex PCR was the method, and the copy in TCRdb shows in-frame clones only, minus some. This table has about 170,000 clones, roughly 87% appearing once. Sequenced: PBMCs. These receptors were obtained from a girl aged 10 to 17 in good health and CMV-seropositive.

This clone has only one observation. The rearrangement links TRBV5-1 to TRBJ2-7, with 15 bases that match TRBD2. With V trimmed by 0 bases and J by 7 bases, 8 bases remained unmatched. CDR3 length equals 17 residues. Looked up from germline, CDR1 is SGHRS and CDR2 is YFSETQ. The CDR3, as DNA: TGCGCCAGCAGCTTGGGGACTAGCGGGGGGGCCTTAGAGGAGCAGTACTTC. Residues: CASSLGTSGGALEEQYF.

The chain employs TRBV19 and TRBJ2-3, with 15 bases that match TRBD2. V shed 5 bases and J 6 bases; nucleotides not matched to a gene: 3. The CDR3 extends over 15 amino acids. Per germline, CDR1 LNHDA and CDR2 SQIVND (reference sequence). The chain's CDR3 is CASSPGLAGGDTQYF. CDR3 nucleotides: TGTGCCAGTAGTCCGGGACTAGCGGGAGGTGATACGCAGTATTTT. The full variable domain, in which reference TRBV19 and TRBJ2-3 provide the parts outside the CDR3, is DGGITQSPKYLFRKEGQNVTLSCEQNLNHDAMYWYRQDPGQGLRLIYYSQIVNDFQKGDIAEGYSVSREKKESFPLTVTSAQKNPTAFYLCASSPGLAGGDTQYFGPGTRLTVL.

In its sample, this clone was seen a few times. The chain joins TRBV30 to TRBJ2-5; D call uncertain. V lost 0 bases and J 5 bases, leaving 4 bases between the germline ends. This CDR3 has 11 residues. Germline values: CDR1 GTSNPN, CDR2 SVGIG (reference sequence). CDR3 in DNA: TGTGCCTGGAGTGTACGGGAGACCCAGTACTTC. It encodes CAWSVRETQYF.

The rearrangement joins TRBV18 to TRBJ1-1; 7 bases are shared with TRBD1. There are 16 residues in the CDR3. The V segment lost 4 bases and the J segment 11 bases; nucleotides outside the gene matches: 19. The V gene's germline CDR1 is KGHSH and CDR2 LQKENI. CDR3 amino acids: CASSRPRGSEPMGAFF. DNA for the CDR3: TGTGCCAGCTCACGCCCCAGGGGGTCAGAACCGATGGGCGCTTTCTTT.

This clone was seen a few times. The chain has TRBV5-6 and TRBJ1-2; 7 bases line up with TRBD1. The CDR3 spans 14 residues. CDR1 is SGHDT, CDR2 YYEEEE, per germline. The trim removed 5 bases at V and 4 bases at J, leaving 8 bases unmatched. CDR3: CASREGQQLYGYTF. The CDR3 DNA reads TGTGCCAGCAGGGAGGGACAGCAGCTCTATGGCTACACCTTC.

The V and J genes are TRBV10-1 and TRBJ2-7, with D unclear. The germline V and J ends were trimmed by 4 bases and 6 bases, with 13 bases remaining between them. Germline CDR1 is WNHNN and CDR2 is SYGVQD (reference sequence). The CDR3 has 13 residues. DNA of the CDR3: TGCGCCAGCAGTGCTTCGGCCGGGTTCGAGCAGTACTTC. It encodes CASSASAGFEQYF.

This clone was picked up one time. The gene calls are TRBV28 and TRBJ1-2; a weak D match, TRBD1 (6 bases). The CDR3 length is 12 residues. Germline CDR1 is MDHEN and CDR2 is SYDVKM. Trimming removed 5 bases from V and 7 bases from J, with 11 bases in between. This CDR3 is CASSQQGGGYTF. The DNA for the CDR3 is TGTGCCAGCAGTCAACAGGGTGGTGGCTACACCTTC.

The chain joins TRBV2 to TRBJ1-2; D is perhaps TRBD1 (6 bases). Trimming shortened V by 5 bases and J by 5 bases, and 12 bases separated the two germline ends. This CDR3 is built from 13 residues. CDR1 and CDR2 (germline): SNHLY, FYNNEI. CDR3 amino acids: CASSQRGIYGYTF. The DNA for the CDR3 is TGTGCCAGCAGTCAGAGGGGGATATATGGCTACACCTTC.

The chain recombines TRBV5-1 with TRBJ2-7, with 13 nucleotides matching TRBD2. Germline V gene sequence: CDR1 SGHRS, CDR2 YFSETQ. The CDR3 is 16 residues long. J gave up 3 bases and V 0 bases, and 3 bases lay outside the gene matches. This CDR3 is CASSLAGTSGIYEQYF. Written as DNA, the CDR3 is TGCGCCAGCAGCTTGGCCGGGACTAGCGGGATCTACGAGCAGTACTTC.

The rearrangement links TRBV6-5 to TRBJ2-3, with 7 positions matching TRBD2. The CDR3 loop spans 16 amino acids. The V gene's germline CDR1 is MNHEY and CDR2 SVGAGI. V shed 0 bases and J 0 bases; nucleotides not matched to a gene: 3. CDR3 in DNA: TGTGCCAGCAGTTACTCGGCGGGAGCTAGCACAGATACGCAGTATTTT. Translation gives CASSYSAGASTDTQYF.

This sequence joins TRBV28 and TRBJ2-1, with 10 bases aligning to TRBD1. The CDR3 sequence is 14 residues long. The germline CDR1 and CDR2 sequences are MDHEN and SYDVKM. V dropped 7 bases and J dropped 2; count of bases not matched to a gene: 2. CDR3 in DNA: TGTGCCAGCACGGACAGGGGGGCCTACAATGAGCAGTTCTTC. It is translated as CASTDRGAYNEQFF.